The rows below give T cell receptor beta chains drawn from one sample of a study of T cell responses to AZD1222 COVID-19 vaccine. The table came from immunoSEQ multiplex PCR; TCRdb's copy has only in-frame clones and leaves some out. The data show about 140,000 clones, 70% to 90% seen once. Sequencing used peripheral blood, obtained on day 0 of AZD1222 vaccination. These receptor sequences come from an adult in good health. CDR3s include the opening cysteine and the closing phenylalanine or tryptophan. A D gene is named only where the DNA matches it firmly. Some rows have no size entry. The others give once, few or many, or a class for an expanded clone.

V: TRBV7-9
size: -
J: TRBJ2-1
D: TRBD1
DNA: TGTGCCAGCAGCCCCACAGGGGGAGGATACAATGAGCAGTTCTTC
CDR3: CASSPTGGGYNEQFF

V: TRBV7-2
size: few
J: TRBJ2-2
D: -
DNA: TGTGCCAGCAGTCTAACCGCGGAGGGCGGGGAGCTGTTTTTT
CDR3: CASSLTAEGGELFF

V: TRBV5-8
size: -
J: TRBJ1-2
D: -
DNA: TGTGCCAGCAGTCTCCCCCCGGGGGCGGTTTATGGCTACACCTTC
CDR3: CASSLPPGAVYGYTF

V: TRBV3-1/TRBV3-2
size: -
J: TRBJ2-4
D: -
DNA: TGTGCCAGCAGCCAACGGAGCAAAAACATTCAGTACTTC
CDR3: CASSQRSKNIQYF

V: TRBV7-9
size: few
J: TRBJ1-2
D: -
DNA: TGTGCCAGCAGCTTAGAGTTTCTACGAGGGGAGCGTGGCTACACCTTC
CDR3: CASSLEFLRGERGYTF

V: TRBV5-4
size: -
J: TRBJ1-1
D: -
DNA: TGTGCCAGCAGCTTGGTTCTCGCGGCCGACACTAACACTGAAGCTTTCTTT
CDR3: CASSLVLAADTNTEAFF

V: TRBV4-1
size: once
J: TRBJ1-2
D: TRBD1
DNA: TGCGCCAGCAGCCAAGGGACAGGGCTTTATGGCTACACCTTC
CDR3: CASSQGTGLYGYTF

V: TRBV29-1
size: -
J: TRBJ1-2
D: TRBD1
DNA: TGCAGCGCCCAAACGACAGGGACCAACTATGGCTACACCTTC
CDR3: CSAQTTGTNYGYTF

V: TRBV4-1
size: few
J: TRBJ2-7
D: TRBD1
DNA: TGCGCCAGCAGCCAAGATCGGGGGACAGGAAGGTACGAGCAGTACTTC
CDR3: CASSQDRGTGRYEQYF

V: TRBV28
size: -
J: TRBJ1-5
D: TRBD1
DNA: TGTGCCAGCAGGCCGGACAGGGGGCCGCCCCAGCATTTT
CDR3: CASRPDRGPPQHF

V: TRBV19
size: -
J: TRBJ2-3
D: -
DNA: TGTGCCAGTAGTACAGGGCCGGGAGAGGTAGATACGCAGTATTTT
CDR3: CASSTGPGEVDTQYF

V: TRBV5-8
size: -
J: TRBJ2-2
D: TRBD1
DNA: TGTGCCAGCAGCTACCGGACAGGGAACACCGGGGAGCTGTTTTTT
CDR3: CASSYRTGNTGELFF

V: TRBV6-5
size: -
J: TRBJ1-3
D: -
DNA: TGTGCCAGCCAACCTCCGGGCGGAAACACCATATATTTT
CDR3: CASQPPGGNTIYF

V: TRBV5-5
size: -
J: TRBJ1-1
D: -
DNA: TGTGCCAGCAGCGGAGCGGGAGTTAGCACTGAAGCTTTCTTT
CDR3: CASSGAGVSTEAFF

V: TRBV11-2
size: -
J: TRBJ2-7
D: TRBD1
DNA: TGTGCCAGCAGCCCGGGACAGCTGTCCTACGAGCAGTACTTC
CDR3: CASSPGQLSYEQYF

V: TRBV5-6
size: -
J: TRBJ2-5
D: TRBD1
DNA: TGTGCCAGCAGCCACGATCGCCGGGCAGGGGGCGATTTACAAGAGACCCAGTACTTC
CDR3: CASSHDRRAGGDLQETQYF

V: TRBV7-2
size: -
J: TRBJ1-4
D: -
DNA: TGTGCCAGCAGCATGGCTCGGGGGTCCCGTAATGAAAAACTGTTTTTT
CDR3: CASSMARGSRNEKLFF

V: TRBV2
size: -
J: TRBJ2-2
D: -
DNA: TGTGCCAGCAGGGGGAACAGGGTGGACACCGGGGAGCTGTTTTTT
CDR3: CASRGNRVDTGELFF

V: TRBV4-2
size: once
J: TRBJ2-7
D: -
DNA: TGTGCCAGCAGCCAAGAACAGGGCCTCGGACACGAGCAGTACTTC
CDR3: CASSQEQGLGHEQYF

V: TRBV18
size: -
J: TRBJ2-7
D: -
DNA: TGTGCCAGCTCACTAGGAGGGAGAATCGACGAGCAGTACTTC
CDR3: CASSLGGRIDEQYF

V: TRBV6-5
size: -
J: TRBJ1-6
D: -
DNA: TGTGCCAGCTGGGGCTCTCATAATTCACCCCTCCACTTT
CDR3: CASWGSHNSPLHF

V: TRBV28
size: -
J: TRBJ1-5
D: TRBD1
DNA: TGTGCCAGCAGTTTAACCGGGACAGGGAATCAGCCCCAGCATTTT
CDR3: CASSLTGTGNQPQHF

V: TRBV27
size: -
J: TRBJ2-4
D: TRBD1
DNA: TGTGCCAGCAGTAGACAGGGGCCGGAAAAAAACATTCAGTACTTC
CDR3: CASSRQGPEKNIQYF

V: TRBV7-2
size: -
J: TRBJ1-5
D: -
DNA: TGTGCCAGCAGCTTAAACAGCAATCAGCCCCAGCATTTT
CDR3: CASSLNSNQPQHF

V: TRBV5-8
size: -
J: TRBJ2-5
D: TRBD2
DNA: TGTGCCAGCAGCTGGGGGACTAGCGGGACCCAAGAGACCCAGTACTTC
CDR3: CASSWGTSGTQETQYF